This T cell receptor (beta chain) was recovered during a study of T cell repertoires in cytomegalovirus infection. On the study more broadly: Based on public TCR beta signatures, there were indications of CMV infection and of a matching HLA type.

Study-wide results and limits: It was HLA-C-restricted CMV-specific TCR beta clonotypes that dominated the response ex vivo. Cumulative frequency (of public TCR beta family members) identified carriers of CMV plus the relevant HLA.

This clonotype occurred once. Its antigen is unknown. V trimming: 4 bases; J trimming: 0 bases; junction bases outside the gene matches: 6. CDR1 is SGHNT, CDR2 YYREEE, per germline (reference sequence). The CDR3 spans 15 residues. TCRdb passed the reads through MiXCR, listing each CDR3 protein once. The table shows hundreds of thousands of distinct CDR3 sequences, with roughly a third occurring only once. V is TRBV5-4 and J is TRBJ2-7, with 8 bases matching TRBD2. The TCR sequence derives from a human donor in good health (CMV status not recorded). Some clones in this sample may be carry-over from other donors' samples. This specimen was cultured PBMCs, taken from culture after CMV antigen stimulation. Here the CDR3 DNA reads TGTGCCAGCAGCAGCGGACTAGCTCCCTCCTACGAGCAGTACTTC. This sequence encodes CASSSGLAPSYEQYF.